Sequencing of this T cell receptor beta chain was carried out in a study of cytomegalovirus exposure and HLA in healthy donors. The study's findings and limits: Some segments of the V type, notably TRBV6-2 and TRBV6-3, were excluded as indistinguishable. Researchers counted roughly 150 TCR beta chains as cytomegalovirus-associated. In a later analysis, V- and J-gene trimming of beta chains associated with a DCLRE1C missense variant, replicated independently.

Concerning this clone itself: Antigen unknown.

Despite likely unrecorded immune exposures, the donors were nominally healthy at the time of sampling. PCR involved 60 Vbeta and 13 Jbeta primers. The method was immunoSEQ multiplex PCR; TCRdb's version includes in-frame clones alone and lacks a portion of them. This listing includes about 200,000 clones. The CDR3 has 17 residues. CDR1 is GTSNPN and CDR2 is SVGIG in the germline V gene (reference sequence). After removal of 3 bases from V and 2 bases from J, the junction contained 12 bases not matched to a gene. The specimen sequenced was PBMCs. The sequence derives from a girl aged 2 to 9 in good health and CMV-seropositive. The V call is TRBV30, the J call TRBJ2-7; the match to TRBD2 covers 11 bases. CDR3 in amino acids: CAWSSNLGLAGTYEQYF. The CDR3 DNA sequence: TGTGCCTGGAGCAGTAATTTAGGACTAGCGGGTACCTACGAGCAGTACTTC.